These T cell receptor beta chains were read from a single sample in a study of CD8 T cells in ankylosing spondylitis. MiXCR, applied by TCRdb to the 5' RACE reads, yields one record per CDR3 protein. Counted here are approximately 150,000 distinct CDR3 sequences, around 32% occurring once; the ten biggest clones make up 4.5% to 6%. The specimen was synovial fluid, either unsorted or a sorted T cell fraction (not recorded which). The receptor set was obtained from a male donor with ankylosing spondylitis. The CDR3 runs from the conserved cysteine through the conserved F or W. D genes are given only for firm matches. Clone size is not always given. Where it is, it says once, few, many or a class for expanded clones.

J gene,clone size,D gene,V gene,CDR3 protein,CDR3 DNA
TRBJ2-1,NA,TRBD1,TRBV7-8,CASSSLGGATGGYNEQFF,TGTGCCAGCAGCTCCCTCGGCGGGGCGACAGGGGGGTACAATGAGCAGTTCTTC
TRBJ2-1,many,NA,TRBV14,CASSQGRAPYNEQFF,TGTGCCAGCAGCCAAGGCAGGGCTCCCTACAATGAGCAGTTCTTC
TRBJ1-1,many,NA,TRBV29-1,CSVDRGLNTEAFF,TGCAGCGTTGACAGGGGCCTGAACACTGAAGCTTTCTTT
TRBJ1-2,few,NA,TRBV12-3/TRBV12-4,CASSQTGQSGGYTF,TGTGCCAGCAGCCAAACAGGGCAGTCGGGAGGCTACACCTTC
TRBJ1-2,NA,TRBD1,TRBV3-1,CASSQYEDRWNPSYGYTF,TGTGCCAGCAGCCAATACGAGGACAGGTGGAACCCGAGCTATGGCTACACCTTC
TRBJ1-2,NA,NA,TRBV7-9,CASSLHNYGYTF,TGTGCCAGCAGCTTACATAACTATGGCTACACCTTC
TRBJ1-1,NA,NA,TRBV2,CASAPPKAMNTEAFF,TGTGCCAGCGCCCCCCCCAAGGCCATGAACACTGAAGCTTTCTTT
TRBJ2-7,many,TRBD1,TRBV20-1,CSASRTGVVGTYEQYF,TGCAGTGCTAGTCGGACAGGGGTGGTTGGTACCTACGAGCAGTACTTC
TRBJ1-2,NA,NA,TRBV3-1,CASSQASYGYTF,TGTGCCAGCAGCCAGGCTTCCTATGGCTACACCTTC
TRBJ2-5,once,TRBD1,TRBV20-1,CSAYRPRQGQETQYF,TGCAGTGCCTATCGCCCGAGACAGGGGCAAGAGACCCAGTACTTC
TRBJ2-1,few,TRBD2,TRBV7-2,CASSLRVGRAYNEQFF,TGTGCCAGCAGCTTAAGGGTCGGGAGGGCCTACAATGAGCAGTTCTTC
TRBJ2-7,NA,NA,TRBV29-1,CSTSEGSEQYF,TGCAGCACCAGTGAAGGGAGCGAGCAGTACTTC
TRBJ2-7,NA,TRBD1,TRBV2,CASRVTGTGGYEQYF,TGTGCCAGCAGGGTAACCGGGACAGGGGGATACGAGCAGTACTTC
TRBJ1-2,NA,NA,TRBV20-1,CSASAGEYGYTF,TGCAGTGCCAGCGCAGGGGAGTATGGCTACACCTTC
TRBJ2-4,few,TRBD2,TRBV12-5,CASGSGTRGNIQYF,TGTGCTAGTGGTTCCGGGACTAGAGGAAACATTCAGTACTTC
TRBJ2-2,many,TRBD1,TRBV12-3/TRBV12-4,CASRPGQGASGELFF,TGTGCCAGCAGACCGGGACAGGGGGCCTCCGGGGAGCTGTTTTTT
TRBJ2-1,NA,NA,TRBV12-3/TRBV12-4,CASSLAGSRRGEQFF,TGTGCCAGCAGTTTAGCAGGTAGCCGGCGAGGTGAGCAGTTCTTC
TRBJ2-7,NA,TRBD1,TRBV11-2,CASSITGTGNYEQYF,TGTGCCAGCAGCATTACCGGGACAGGGAACTACGAGCAGTACTTC
TRBJ2-1,NA,TRBD2,TRBV10-3,CAIREGTSGSYNEQFF,TGTGCCATCAGAGAAGGGACTAGCGGGTCCTACAATGAGCAGTTCTTC
TRBJ2-6,NA,TRBD2,TRBV11-2,CLRVWLVAGDLGSGANVLTF,TGTCTACGGGTATGGCTGGTAGCGGGAGACCTAGGGTCTGGGGCCAACGTCCTGACTTTC
TRBJ1-2,NA,NA,TRBV5-1,CASSQPGSLGGYTF,TGCGCCAGCAGCCAGCCAGGTTCTTTAGGTGGCTACACCTTC
TRBJ2-7,NA,TRBD1,TRBV20-1,CSARAPPLPGGGYEQYF,TGCAGTGCTAGAGCCCCCCCTTTGCCAGGGGGCGGGTACGAGCAGTACTTC
TRBJ2-7,NA,NA,TRBV3-1,CASSPRAGVEQYF,TGTGCCAGCAGTCCTAGGGCAGGGGTGGAGCAGTACTTC
TRBJ1-4,few,NA,TRBV5-1,CASRGGREKLFF,TGCGCCAGCAGAGGGGGAAGAGAAAAACTGTTTTTT
TRBJ1-6,few,NA,TRBV6-1,CASSEWLSPLHF,TGTGCCAGCAGTGAATGGCTTTCACCCCTCCACTTT
TRBJ2-3,NA,NA,TRBV5-1,CASNSGETDTQYF,TGCGCCAGCAACTCAGGGGAAACAGATACGCAGTATTTT
TRBJ2-5,NA,NA,TRBV11-2,CASSQERGWETQYF,TGTGCCAGCAGCCAAGAAAGGGGCTGGGAGACCCAGTACTTC
TRBJ1-2,once,NA,TRBV28,CASSFSGAFNYGYTF,TGTGCCAGCAGTTTCTCGGGGGCCTTTAACTATGGCTACACCTTC
TRBJ1-3,NA,NA,TRBV20-1,CSARGQIAPGNTIYF,TGCAGTGCTAGAGGACAGATCGCCCCTGGAAACACCATATATTTT
TRBJ2-5,few,NA,TRBV2,CASSVKGPTGETQYF,TGTGCCAGCAGCGTGAAAGGACCCACAGGGGAGACCCAGTACTTC
TRBJ2-2,once,TRBD1,TRBV2,CASSARTGNTGELFF,TGTGCCAGCAGTGCCCGGACAGGGAACACCGGGGAGCTGTTTTTT
TRBJ2-3,many,NA,TRBV7-2,CASSLASREDTQYF,TGTGCCAGCAGCTTAGCGAGTAGGGAGGATACGCAGTATTTT
TRBJ2-5,NA,TRBD2,TRBV20-1,CSASRGTKWETQYF,TGCAGTGCTTCGCGGGGGACTAAGTGGGAGACCCAGTACTTC
TRBJ2-5,few,NA,TRBV9,CASSGDGGPGETQYF,TGTGCCAGCAGCGGGGATGGGGGGCCTGGAGAGACCCAGTACTTC
TRBJ2-1,NA,NA,TRBV7-2,CASSPQWGGNNEQFF,TGTGCCAGCAGCCCCCAATGGGGAGGCAACAATGAGCAGTTCTTC
TRBJ1-5,few,NA,TRBV6-5,CASSYGQSNQPQHF,TGTGCCAGCAGTTATGGGCAGAGCAATCAGCCCCAGCATTTT
TRBJ2-5,few,TRBD2,TRBV12-3/TRBV12-4,CASKRTGGNQETQYF,TGTGCCAGCAAGAGGACGGGGGGGAACCAAGAGACCCAGTACTTC
TRBJ2-3,NA,NA,TRBV12-3/TRBV12-4,CASSKSGSTDTQYF,TGTGCCAGCAGTAAAAGCGGGAGCACAGATACGCAGTATTTT
TRBJ1-2,many,TRBD1,TRBV29-1,CSVDRGDLDGYTF,TGCAGCGTTGACAGGGGGGACCTCGATGGCTACACCTTC
TRBJ2-1,NA,NA,TRBV20-1,CSASRDSYNEQFF,TGCAGTGCTAGTCGGGACTCGTACAATGAGCAGTTCTTC
TRBJ1-1,NA,TRBD1,TRBV12-3/TRBV12-4,CASRPSTGTEAFF,TGTGCCAGCAGGCCATCGACAGGGACTGAAGCTTTCTTT
TRBJ2-2,few,NA,TRBV11-3,CASSRSGSGNTGELFF,TGTGCCAGCAGCAGAAGCGGTTCAGGGAACACCGGGGAGCTGTTTTTT
TRBJ2-1,NA,TRBD2,TRBV7-9,CASSAPSSGGASEQFF,TGTGCCAGCAGCGCGCCATCTAGCGGGGGGGCAAGTGAGCAGTTCTTC